This TCR beta chain was identified in a study of T cells in Graves' hyperthyroidism and ophthalmopathy. General study findings and limits: Blood also carried most thyroid clonotypes expanded above 0.001. The model foresaw ophthalmopathy a median about 6.1 months prior to onset. Ophthalmopathy cases were set apart from stable hyperthyroidism by a 13 V-J model.

The length of the CDR3 is 14 residues. Germline lookup yields CDR1 SGHRS and CDR2 YFSETQ. The germline V and J ends were trimmed by 1 base and 9 bases, with 11 bases remaining between them. Amplification of TCR beta CDR3 regions used RNA as the template. In the first-round RT-PCR of the TCR CDR3, the HTBI primer set was used. TCRdb re-called the multiplex PCR reads with MiXCR, one entry per CDR3 protein. Of over 650,000 distinct CDR3 sequences in the sample, 45% were seen once. Exclusion of patients followed from uncontrolled infection, other autoimmune disease, pregnancy or lactation. This clonotype appeared many times. The antigen is not known.

The sequenced material came from peripheral blood or thyroid tissue (not recorded which). The chain employs TRBV5-1 and TRBJ1-6, with D unclear. The clonotype comes from an adult man with Graves' disease, either hyperthyroidism or ophthalmopathy (not recorded which). CDR3 loop: CASSLWSEGSPLHF. As DNA, the CDR3 is TGCGCCAGCAGCTTGTGGTCCGAAGGTTCACCCCTCCACTTT.